These 28 T cell receptor beta chains were sequenced from one sample in a study of blood T cells in healthy people across ages. Primed by a sample-barcoded 5' primer and a J-beta primer mix, a second PCR proceeded for roughly 6 to 12 cycles. TCRdb re-called the 5' RACE reads through MiXCR, storing one row per CDR3 protein. This sample has roughly 680,000 distinct CDR3 sequences; about 50% occur once, and the top ten carry approximately 13%. Source material: blood. The receptors come from a woman of 80 years or more in good health.

This clonotype appeared many times. V and J are TRBV5-1 and TRBJ2-3; D is uncertain. CDR1 and CDR2 (germline): SGHRS, YFSETQ. CDR3 length: 14 residues. V shed 0 bases and J shed 0 bases, with 5 bases lying between them. The CDR3 sequence is CASSLVESTDTQYF. The CDR3 DNA follows: TGCGCCAGCAGCTTGGTAGAAAGCACAGATACGCAGTATTTT.

Many counts were recorded for this clonotype. Since a much larger clone is just one base distant, this may be a read error. This chain joins TRBV6-5 and TRBJ2-1, with TRBD1 matching over 7 bases. The DNA end favors TRBJ2-7, so the J call may be wrong. The CDR3 is made up of 13 amino acids. CDR1 is MNHEY and CDR2 is SVGAGI in the germline V gene. The CDR3 bases are TGTGCCAGCAACCCGACAGGGAACAATGAGCAGTACTTC. Its protein product is CASNPTGNNEQYF.

The chain employs TRBV6-6 and TRBJ2-7; 8 nucleotides match TRBD2. This CDR3 is built from 15 residues. V trimming: 2 bases; J trimming: 3 bases; junction bases outside the gene matches: 6. The germline V gene has CDR1 MNHNY and CDR2 SVGAGI (reference sequence). The CDR3 loop is CASSYGTAGDYEQYF. The CDR3 DNA sequence: TGTGCCAGCAGTTACGGAACAGCGGGGGACTACGAGCAGTACTTC.

The chain employs TRBV15 and TRBJ2-7, with D possibly being TRBD1 (6 bases). The CDR3 spans 16 residues. CDR1 is LNHNV and CDR2 is YYDKDF in the germline V gene (reference sequence). The ends were cut back, 6 bases at V and 2 bases at J, with 20 bases in the middle. The CDR3 sequence is CATSKPRQVGTYEQYF. The CDR3 DNA is TGTGCCACCAGTAAGCCTCGACAGGTGGGGACCTACGAGCAGTACTTC.

This rearrangement joins TRBV20-1 to TRBJ2-3; maybe TRBD1 (6 bases). The V end was cut by 2 bases, the J end by 0 bases, with 12 bases between. The CDR3 loop spans 15 amino acids. Germline CDR1 DFQATT, CDR2 SNEGSKA (reference sequence). The CDR3 spells CSARNRDYSTDTQYF. In nucleotides, the CDR3 is TGCAGTGCTAGAAACAGGGATTATAGCACAGATACGCAGTATTTT.

V gene TRBV3-1 combines with J gene TRBJ1-5, with 7 bases aligning to TRBD1. The CDR3 has 13 residues. Germline lookup yields CDR1 LGHDT and CDR2 YNNKEL (reference sequence). J lost 5 bases, V lost 3 bases, and 1 base had no gene match. This CDR3 is CASSHTGDQPQHF. The CDR3, as DNA: TGTGCCAGCAGCCACACAGGGGATCAGCCCCAGCATTTT.

With respect to this clonotype: One end of the junction fails to match germline, which may point to a read error. This chain joins TRBV9 and TRBJ1-2, with D uncertain. The CDR3 totals 14 residues. Germline V gene lookup returns CDR1 SGDLS and CDR2 YYNGEE. For the CDR3, the DNA is TGTGACAGCAGCGTAGTCGAAGGCGTCTATGGCTACACCTTC. Translation gives CDSSVVEGVYGYTF.

The J gene is TRBJ2-1, the V gene TRBV4-1; no definite D call. Trimming took off 1 base at V and 5 bases at J, with 12 bases between the two ends. CDR1 MGHRA and CDR2 YSYEKL come from the germline V gene. The CDR3 has 15 residues. The DNA for the CDR3 is TGCGCCAGCAGCCAAGGACGTATTTCTGACAATGAGCAGTTCTTC. This encodes CASSQGRISDNEQFF.

The gene calls are TRBV10-3 and TRBJ1-1; 8 bases map to TRBD1. Germline lookup yields CDR1 ENHRY and CDR2 SYGVKD. This CDR3 contains 17 residues. V shed 3 bases and J 6 bases; nucleotides not matched to a gene: 15. CDR3 loop: CAISDSWTGRTIPEAFF. The CDR3, as DNA: TGTGCCATCAGTGACTCCTGGACAGGGCGGACTATACCTGAAGCTTTCTTT.

This clonotype has only one observation. Since a much larger clone is just one base distant, this may be a read error. V is TRBV7-2 and J is TRBJ1-5; D perhaps matches TRBD1 (6 bases). Per germline, CDR1 SGHTA and CDR2 FQGNSA. This CDR3 is built from 13 residues. The V end lost 6 bases, the J end lost 2 bases, and 8 bases lay between the germline ends. DNA for the CDR3: TGTGCCAGCAGAAGGGGGGGCAATCAGCCCCAGCATTTT. Its protein product is CASRRGGNQPQHF.

The V gene is TRBV28, the J gene TRBJ2-1; 7 bases fit TRBD2. Germline trimming cut 5 bases from V and 8 bases from J; bases unmatched to any gene: 3. The CDR3 runs to 12 residues. Germline V CDR1 and CDR2: MDHEN, SYDVKM. The chain's CDR3 is CASSGLVHEQFF. CDR3 DNA sequence: TGTGCCAGCAGTGGACTAGTCCATGAGCAGTTCTTC.

This clonotype was seen many times. The chain links TRBV27 to TRBJ2-1; D may be TRBD2 (6 bases). There are 13 residues in the CDR3. The germline V gene has CDR1 MNHEY and CDR2 SMNVEV (reference sequence). Between the trimmed V and J ends, which lost 4 bases and 9 bases, there was a span of 13 bases. The CDR3 protein is CASSSREPLEQFF. CDR3 coding DNA: TGTGCCAGCAGTTCCCGGGAGCCTCTTGAGCAGTTCTTC.

This clonotype was seen repeatedly, ten times or more. This CDR3 is CASSYSTYEQYF. The CDR3 DNA is TGTGCCAGCAGTTACAGTACCTACGAGCAGTACTTC. This chain connects TRBV7-2 to TRBJ2-7; D remains unclear. Germline-derived CDR1 and CDR2 are SGHTA and FQGNSA. V shed 6 bases and J shed 2 bases, with 8 bases lying between them. The CDR3 is made up of 12 amino acids.

The chain employs TRBV4-2 and TRBJ2-5; 7 bases fit TRBD2. This CDR3 is built from 15 residues. V trimming: 0 bases; J trimming: 11 bases; junction bases outside the gene matches: 12. From germline, CDR1 is LGHNA and CDR2 YNFKEQ. CDR3 sequence (DNA): TGTGCCAGCAGCCAAGATCTTCGTGGAGCTAGCGGACAGTACTTC. This encodes CASSQDLRGASGQYF.

This clonotype was seen just once. The genes are TRBV2 and TRBJ2-2, with 11 bases that match TRBD2. The germline V gene encodes CDR1 SNHLY and CDR2 FYNNEI. The CDR3 has 18 residues. The ends lost 7 bases at V and 5 bases at J; junction bases unmatched: 15. CDR3 sequence: CASTPGVSGRARTGELFF. CDR3 sequence (DNA): TGTGCCAGCACCCCGGGTGTTAGCGGGAGGGCCAGGACCGGGGAGCTGTTTTTT.

This clonotype was recorded at least ten times. The V and J genes are TRBV12-5 and TRBJ2-3; 7 bases are a match to TRBD1. V shed 6 bases, J shed 5 bases, and the junction held 8 bases outside the gene matches. The CDR3 contains 14 residues. The germline V gene has CDR1 LGHNT and CDR2 FRNRAP. CDR3 region: CASGLGQEVDTQYF. DNA of the CDR3: TGTGCTAGTGGCCTTGGACAGGAGGTAGATACGCAGTATTTT.

The rearrangement joins TRBV10-3 to TRBJ2-5; D is undetermined. Between the trimmed V and J ends, which lost 2 bases and 3 bases, there was a span of 13 bases. Germline loops: CDR1 ENHRY, CDR2 SYGVKD. CDR3 length: 15 residues. The CDR3 spells CAISEPELPKETQYF. CDR3 nucleotides: TGTGCCATCAGTGAGCCCGAACTTCCTAAAGAGACCCAGTACTTC.

Only a few counts were recorded for this clonotype. The V call is TRBV9, the J call TRBJ1-5; 10 positions match TRBD1. The CDR3 is 15 residues long. CDR1 is SGDLS, CDR2 YYNGEE, per germline. V dropped 2 bases and J dropped 6; count of bases not matched to a gene: 5. CDR3 DNA sequence: TGTGCCAGCAGCGTCGGACAGGGGGGCGGTCAGCCCCAGCATTTT. It encodes CASSVGQGGGQPQHF. Looking up the rest from reference TRBV9 and TRBJ1-5 gives the full variable domain: DSGVTQTPKHLITATGQRVTLRCSPRSGDLSVYWYQQSLDQGLQFLIQYYNGEERAKGNILERFSAQQFPDLHSELNLSSLELGDSALYFCASSVGQGGGQPQHFGDGTRLSIL.

This clonotype has only a few counts. This chain connects TRBV2 to TRBJ1-2; D perhaps matches TRBD1 (5 bases). This CDR3 contains 13 residues. V was shortened by 5 bases and J by 4 bases, with 11 bases between the two germline ends. Germline lookup yields CDR1 SNHLY and CDR2 FYNNEI. This CDR3 reads CASSFTGTYGYTF. Written as DNA, the CDR3 is TGTGCCAGCAGTTTCACGGGGACCTATGGCTACACCTTC.

CDR3 sequence reads: CASSHERGEQFF. CDR3 in DNA: TGTGCCAGCAGTCACGAGCGCGGTGAGCAGTTCTTC. This chain connects TRBV27 to TRBJ2-1; no reliable D call. The V end lost 5 bases, the J end lost 9 bases, and 11 bases lay between the germline ends. The V gene's germline CDR1 is MNHEY and CDR2 SMNVEV (reference sequence). There are 12 residues in the CDR3.

The genes are TRBV4-1 and TRBJ2-3; TRBD2 matches 10 bases. This CDR3 contains 16 residues. Germline V lookup: CDR1 MGHRA, CDR2 YSYEKL. V lost 1 base and J lost 2; bases outside the gene matches: 3. The CDR3 sequence: CASSQGSGGPTDTQYF. DNA for the CDR3: TGCGCCAGCAGCCAAGGTAGCGGGGGGCCCACAGATACGCAGTATTTT.

This clonotype turned up a few times. The J gene is TRBJ2-3, the V gene TRBV6-1; 10 nucleotides align to TRBD1. This CDR3 spans 16 amino acids. Trimming removed 6 bases from V and 1 base from J; junction bases left unmatched: 7. Germline V gene sequence: CDR1 MNHNS, CDR2 SASEGT. CDR3 in DNA: TGTGCCAGCAGGGATATCGGGACAGGGGGCACAGATACGCAGTATTTT. Its translation: CASRDIGTGGTDTQYF.

The chain is built from TRBV7-2 and TRBJ1-2; D unclear. V was clipped by 4 bases and J by 4 bases, with 16 bases between them. CDR1 is SGHTA and CDR2 is FQGNSA in the germline V gene. This CDR3 region has 15 residues. In nucleotides, the CDR3 is TGTGCCAGCAGCTACCGGCAGGCACCTGGCTATGGCTACACCTTC. Amino acids: CASSYRQAPGYGYTF.

Of note for this clonotype: A read error may explain this, as a much larger clone is one base away. The chain uses TRBV20-1 and TRBJ2-4; tentatively, D is TRBD1 or TRBD2 (5 bases each). The germline gives CDR1 DFQATT, CDR2 SNEGSKA (reference sequence). The CDR3 is 12 amino acids. CDR3 loop: CRAYRDAYIQYF. CDR3 nucleotide sequence: TGCAGGGCCTACCGGGACGCTTACATTCAGTACTTC.

V and J are TRBV20-1 and TRBJ2-3, with D hard to call. Trimming shortened V by 2 bases and J by 0 bases, and 6 bases separated the two germline ends. The CDR3 covers 13 residues. Looked up from germline, CDR1 is DFQATT and CDR2 is SNEGSKA (reference sequence). CDR3 loop: CSARFPSTDTQYF. CDR3 coding DNA: TGCAGTGCTAGATTCCCCAGCACAGATACGCAGTATTTT.

The table lists this clonotype with many counts. The chain has TRBV11-2 and TRBJ2-7; D gene unclear. The CDR3 contains 12 residues. The germline V gene has CDR1 SGHAT and CDR2 FQNNGV. The V gene lost 5 bases and the J gene lost 5 bases, with 10 bases spanning the gap. This chain's CDR3 is CASSRWSDEQYF. CDR3 nucleotide sequence: TGTGCCAGCAGCCGATGGTCGGACGAGCAGTACTTC.

This clonotype was seen at least ten times. The genes are TRBV5-1 and TRBJ1-2; 7 bases agree with TRBD1. The length of the CDR3 is 14 residues. CDR1 and CDR2 from the germline V gene are SGHRS and YFSETQ. V was pared by 3 bases and J by 2 bases, with 4 bases of the junction left unmatched. CDR3 sequence: CASSWQTGNYGYTF. In nucleotides, the CDR3 is TGCGCCAGCAGCTGGCAGACAGGGAACTATGGCTACACCTTC.

This clonotype was counted only a few times. The rearrangement links TRBV6-1 to TRBJ1-4, with a possible D match to TRBD1 (5 bases). The CDR3 has 13 amino acids. The V end lost 5 bases, the J end lost 7 bases, and 11 bases lay between the germline ends. Germline CDR1 is MNHNS and CDR2 is SASEGT. The CDR3 coding sequence is TGTGCCAGCAGTCCACCTGGGGGTGAAAAACTGTTTTTT. This codes for CASSPPGGEKLFF.